These 26 T cell receptor beta chains were all obtained from the same sample, sequenced in a study of cytomegalovirus exposure and HLA in healthy donors. Amplification used 60 Vbeta primers and 13 Jbeta primers. Profiled with immunoSEQ multiplex PCR; TCRdb holds only in-frame clones, not every one. The data contain 100,000 to 120,000 clones, around 80% of them singletons. Sequenced material: PBMCs. The receptor source for this set is a woman aged 55-70 years in good health and CMV-seropositive.

The chain links TRBV4-1 to TRBJ2-2; 13 positions match TRBD2. The CDR3 spans 17 residues. The V and J ends lost 0 bases and 5 bases, in that order; junction bases with no gene match: 3. Germline V CDR1 and CDR2: MGHRA, YSYEKL. This CDR3 reads CASSQEGLAGWTGELFF. The CDR3 nucleotides are TGCGCCAGCAGCCAAGAGGGACTAGCGGGATGGACCGGGGAGCTGTTTTTT.

The chain links TRBV18 to TRBJ2-2; 8 nucleotides match TRBD2. V gave up 0 bases and J gave up 7 bases; unmatched junction bases: 10. The CDR3 runs 17 residues. Germline lookup yields CDR1 KGHSH and CDR2 LQKENI. The CDR3 is CASSPPKAGAPGGELFF. The CDR3 DNA is TGTGCCAGCTCACCACCGAAAGCGGGAGCCCCGGGCGGGGAGCTGTTTTTT.

V is TRBV7-3 and J is TRBJ2-3, with 12 bases aligning to TRBD2. Trimming removed 5 bases from V and 5 bases from J; junction bases left unmatched: 5. CDR1 SGHTA and CDR2 FQGTGA come from the germline V gene. This CDR3 contains 15 residues. The CDR3 spells CASSATSGRLDTQYF. The CDR3 coding sequence is TGTGCCAGCAGCGCGACTAGCGGGAGATTAGATACGCAGTATTTT. The whole variable domain, filled in from reference TRBV7-3 and TRBJ2-3, reads GAGVSQTPSNKVTEKGKYVELRCDPISGHTALYWYRQSLGQGPEFLIYFQGTGAADDSGLPNDRFFAVRPEGSVSTLKIQRTERGDSAVYLCASSATSGRLDTQYFGPGTRLTVL.

The chain carries TRBV4-1 and TRBJ2-7, with D possibly matching TRBD2 (5 bases). Germline values: CDR1 MGHRA, CDR2 YSYEKL. The length of the CDR3 is 16 residues. V lost 3 bases to trimming and J lost 5 bases, with 20 bases between them. CDR3 amino acids: CASSHTTRDPMDEQYF. The DNA for the CDR3 is TGCGCCAGCAGCCACACCACTCGGGATCCTATGGACGAGCAGTACTTC.

The chain links TRBV6-1 to TRBJ1-1; D perhaps matches TRBD1 (5 bases). Trimming removed 10 bases from V and 2 bases from J, with 17 bases in between. The CDR3 consists of 14 residues. Germline values: CDR1 MNHNS, CDR2 SASEGT. The CDR3 DNA sequence: TGTGCCACCGAGCTGACAGCCATAAACACTGAAGCTTTCTTT. Protein sequence: CATELTAINTEAFF.

The rearrangement links TRBV7-8 to TRBJ2-7, with TRBD1 identical over 9 bases. The CDR3 sequence is 15 residues long. V gave up 6 bases and J gave up 3 bases; unmatched junction bases: 9. The germline gives CDR1 SGHVS, CDR2 FQNEAQ. CDR3 amino acids: CASSSPKGQGYEQYF. CDR3 nucleotide sequence: TGTGCCAGCAGTTCCCCGAAGGGACAGGGCTACGAGCAGTACTTC.

The chain uses TRBV7-6 and TRBJ2-1; tentatively, D is TRBD1 (5 bases). Germline CDR1 is SGHVS and CDR2 is FNYEAQ. V was pared by 1 base and J by 8 bases, with 15 bases between. The CDR3 is 15 residues long. The DNA for the CDR3 is TGTGCCAGCAGCTTAGAAGACTGGCTAGGGGATGAGCAGTTCTTC. Its protein is CASSLEDWLGDEQFF.

The chain uses TRBV27 and TRBJ2-7, with D possibly being TRBD2 (6 bases). This CDR3 contains 16 residues. Germline V gives CDR1 MNHEY, CDR2 SMNVEV (reference sequence). V lost 8 bases, J lost 1 base, and 21 bases lay in between. CDR3 protein: CASAQRAGKVSYEQYF. The CDR3 bases are TGTGCCAGCGCACAGCGGGCAGGGAAGGTATCCTACGAGCAGTACTTC.

This rearrangement joins TRBV27 to TRBJ1-1; perhaps TRBD1 as D (5 bases). Between the trimmed V and J ends, which lost 0 bases and 3 bases, there was a span of 8 bases. Germline CDR1 reads MNHEY; CDR2 reads SMNVEV (reference sequence). This CDR3 contains 14 residues. The CDR3 nucleotides are TGTGCCAGCAGTTTATCAGGGGTGTACACTGAAGCTTTCTTT. Protein product: CASSLSGVYTEAFF.

This sequence joins TRBV7-3 and TRBJ2-1; a possible D gene is TRBD1 (6 bases). With 1 base removed from V and 3 bases from J, the gap between germline ends came to 13 bases. Germline CDR1 and CDR2: SGHTA and FQGTGA. The CDR3 runs to 16 residues. In DNA, the CDR3 is TGTGCCAGCAGCTTAAATGGGGGCGGAGGCTACAATGAGCAGTTCTTC. Translation: CASSLNGGGGYNEQFF.

This clone was seen once. This chain joins TRBV6-1 and TRBJ2-7, with 9 bases fitting TRBD1. Trimming took 3 bases from V and 7 from J; bases not matched to a gene: 10. The CDR3 runs to 15 residues. CDR1 and CDR2 from the germline V gene are MNHNS and SASEGT. The CDR3 here is CASSEVPGQGLEQYF. In nucleotides, the CDR3 is TGTGCCAGCAGTGAGGTCCCGGGACAGGGTTTGGAGCAGTACTTC.

J is TRBJ2-1 and V is TRBV5-1; D possibly corresponds to TRBD2 (5 bases). Germline CDR1 reads SGHRS; CDR2 reads YFSETQ. This CDR3 has 15 amino acids. Trimming took 4 bases from V and 8 from J, leaving 19 bases between them. The DNA for the CDR3 is TGCGCCAGCAGCCCCCGTGGAGGACCTGGCGATGAGCAGTTCTTC. Amino acid sequence: CASSPRGGPGDEQFF.

V and J are TRBV4-2 and TRBJ1-2; D possibly corresponds to TRBD1 (5 bases). Germline V gives CDR1 LGHNA, CDR2 YNFKEQ. V was cut by 5 bases and J by 8 bases, with 18 bases left in between. The CDR3 runs to 14 residues. CDR3 nucleotide sequence: TGTGCCAGCAGCGTTAGGGGCCCGCCAGGAGGCTACACCTTC. It specifies CASSVRGPPGGYTF.

The chain is built from TRBV9 and TRBJ1-2; perhaps TRBD1 as D (5 bases). The germline V and J ends were trimmed by 3 bases and 5 bases, with 23 bases remaining between them. This CDR3 contains 17 residues. Germline V CDR1 and CDR2: SGDLS, YYNGEE. CDR3 bases: TGTGCCAGCAGCGGTTGGGACTTGGGGCAAGATTTTTATGGCTACACCTTC. Translated, it gives CASSGWDLGQDFYGYTF.

The chain joins TRBV18 to TRBJ1-2; weak D call: TRBD1 (5 bases). CDR3 size: 18 residues. The germline V gene has CDR1 KGHSH and CDR2 LQKENI. V dropped 4 bases and J dropped 5 bases, with 26 bases sitting between them. The CDR3 here is CASSLLFETAGSNYGYTF. Written as DNA, the CDR3 is TGTGCCAGCTCACTCTTATTCGAGACAGCAGGCTCAAATTATGGCTACACCTTC.

CDR3 DNA: TGTGCCAGCAGCGAGGAAAGGAGTTCACCCCTCCACTTT. It codes for CASSEERSSPLHF. This chain uses TRBV7-9 with TRBJ1-6; D gene uncertain. The V end was cut by 5 bases, the J end by 9 bases, with 11 bases between. Germline lookup yields CDR1 SEHNR and CDR2 FQNEAQ (reference sequence). The CDR3 has 13 residues.

The CDR3 coding sequence is TGTGCCAGCAGCCAACGGACTAGCGCAGATACGCAGTATTTT. This sequence encodes CASSQRTSADTQYF. The V and J genes are TRBV4-2 and TRBJ2-3, with TRBD2 identical over 9 bases. After removal of 2 bases from V and 4 bases from J, the junction contained 1 base not matched to a gene. Germline loops: CDR1 LGHNA, CDR2 YNFKEQ. The CDR3 covers 14 residues.

This clone turned up a few times. The CDR3: CASSPDTGLIQYF. DNA of the CDR3: TGTGCCAGCAGCCCCGACACGGGATTGATTCAGTACTTC. The chain carries TRBV5-4 and TRBJ2-4; the D gene is possibly TRBD2 (5 bases). This CDR3 has 13 residues. Germline V gene sequence: CDR1 SGHNT, CDR2 YYREEE (reference sequence). With 4 bases removed from V and 10 bases from J, the gap between germline ends came to 15 bases. The whole variable domain, filled in from reference TRBV5-4 and TRBJ2-4, reads ETGVTQSPTHLIKTRGQQVTLRCSSQSGHNTVSWYQQALGQGPQFIFQYYREEENGRGNFPPRFSGLQFPNYSSELNVNALELDDSALYLCASSPDTGLIQYFGAGTRLSVL.

This rearrangement joins TRBV18 to TRBJ1-2, with 11 bases identical to TRBD1. After removal of 3 bases from V and 7 bases from J, the junction contained 16 bases not matched to a gene. Germline V lookup: CDR1 KGHSH, CDR2 LQKENI. The CDR3 extends over 18 amino acids. The CDR3 loop is CASSPRTGTGGRLGGYTF. The CDR3 DNA reads TGTGCCAGCTCACCCCGAACCGGGACAGGGGGGCGCCTCGGTGGCTACACCTTC.

The genes are TRBV5-4 and TRBJ1-4; no reliable D call. The V gene's germline CDR1 is SGHNT and CDR2 YYREEE (reference sequence). CDR3 length equals 15 residues. Deletions cut 4 bases from V and 3 bases from J, with 13 bases between. This CDR3 reads CASSREGGSNEKLFF. The CDR3 DNA follows: TGTGCCAGCAGCCGCGAGGGTGGGTCTAATGAAAAACTGTTTTTT.

Only a few counts were recorded for this clone. The chain has TRBV5-1 and TRBJ2-2; 10 bases line up with TRBD2. The CDR3 totals 16 residues. CDR1 SGHRS and CDR2 YFSETQ come from the germline V gene. V shed 5 bases, J shed 7 bases, and the junction held 11 bases outside the gene matches. For the CDR3, the DNA is TGCGCCAGCAGTTGGCCAGCGGGAGGGTTTGGCGGGGAGCTGTTTTTT. It encodes CASSWPAGGFGGELFF.

CDR3 in amino acids: CASSLGSGRASEQFF. CDR3 bases: TGTGCCAGCAGTTTGGGTAGCGGGAGGGCAAGTGAGCAGTTCTTC. This chain connects TRBV28 to TRBJ2-1, with TRBD2 identical over 11 bases. The junction had 7 bases not matched to a gene; V was cut back by 3 bases and J by 9 bases. The CDR3 length is 15 residues. Germline values: CDR1 MDHEN, CDR2 SYDVKM.

The genes are TRBV28 and TRBJ2-5; D is unclear. CDR1 MDHEN and CDR2 SYDVKM come from the germline V gene. The CDR3 is 11 residues long. Trimming pared 3 bases from V and 5 bases from J, leaving 4 bases between. The DNA for the CDR3 is TGTGCCAGCAGTTTTAGTGAGACCCAGTACTTC. This codes for CASSFSETQYF.

CDR3 sequence: CASTRAGALGEQFF. The CDR3 bases are TGTGCCAGCACCCGAGCGGGGGCCCTCGGTGAGCAGTTCTTC. The rearrangement uses TRBV27 and TRBJ2-1, with TRBD2 matching over 8 bases. Germline trimming cut 7 bases from V and 9 bases from J; bases unmatched to any gene: 11. Per germline, CDR1 MNHEY and CDR2 SMNVEV (reference sequence). This CDR3 contains 14 residues.

This clone has more than one count but fewer than ten. This rearrangement joins TRBV2 to TRBJ1-5, with D hard to call. Between the trimmed V and J ends, which lost 2 bases and 1 base, there was a span of 6 bases. CDR3 size: 14 residues. The germline V gene encodes CDR1 SNHLY and CDR2 FYNNEI. CDR3 protein: CASSEQASNQPQHF. CDR3 nucleotides: TGTGCCAGCAGTGAACAGGCCAGCAATCAGCCCCAGCATTTT. Variable domain in full (rest from reference TRBV2 and TRBJ1-5): EPEVTQTPSHQVTQMGQEVILRCVPISNHLYFYWYRQILGQKVEFLVSFYNNEISEKSEIFDDQFSVERPDGSNFTLKIRSTKLEDSAMYFCASSEQASNQPQHFGDGTRLSIL.

The V call is TRBV29-1, the J call TRBJ2-1; 7 bases line up with TRBD2. The CDR3 has 12 residues. The germline V gene has CDR1 SQVTM and CDR2 ANQGSEA. V was clipped by 4 bases and J by 8 bases; unmatched bases: 5. CDR3 sequence (DNA): TGCAGCGTTGTGGCGGGAGTCCATGAGCAGTTCTTC. Translating it yields CSVVAGVHEQFF.